Sequencing of this T cell receptor (beta chain) was carried out in a study of beta chain features in type 1 diabetes. Study as a whole: Patient and healthy donor groups were alike in age, gender and cell yields.

The CDR3 is 14 amino acids. V lost 9 bases, J lost 4 bases, and 11 bases stayed unmatched. Germline V gene lookup returns CDR1 LNHDA and CDR2 SQIVND (reference sequence). Sequenced material consisted of expressed TCRB transcripts (all of the isolated RNA was reverse transcribed). Read counts averaged around 3.6 million for samples of naive, central memory and regulatory T cells. TCRdb's copy holds only in-frame clones and misses some; the assay was immunoSEQ multiplex PCR. The sample shows around 280,000 clones, around 7.3% of them seen only once. The TCR was taken from a woman aged 18-35 years in good health. This chain uses TRBV19 with TRBJ1-2; 7 bases agree with TRBD1. The sequencing sample was made of central memory CD4+ T cells from blood. In nucleotides, the CDR3 is TGTGCCAGCAGCGTAAGGGGGCAAGGCTATGGCTACACCTTC. Amino acid sequence: CASSVRGQGYGYTF. The complete variable domain, with remaining parts taken from reference TRBV19 and TRBJ1-2, reads DGGITQSPKYLFRKEGQNVTLSCEQNLNHDAMYWYRQDPGQGLRLIYYSQIVNDFQKGDIAEGYSVSREKKESFPLTVTSAQKNPTAFYLCASSVRGQGYGYTFGSGTRLTVV.